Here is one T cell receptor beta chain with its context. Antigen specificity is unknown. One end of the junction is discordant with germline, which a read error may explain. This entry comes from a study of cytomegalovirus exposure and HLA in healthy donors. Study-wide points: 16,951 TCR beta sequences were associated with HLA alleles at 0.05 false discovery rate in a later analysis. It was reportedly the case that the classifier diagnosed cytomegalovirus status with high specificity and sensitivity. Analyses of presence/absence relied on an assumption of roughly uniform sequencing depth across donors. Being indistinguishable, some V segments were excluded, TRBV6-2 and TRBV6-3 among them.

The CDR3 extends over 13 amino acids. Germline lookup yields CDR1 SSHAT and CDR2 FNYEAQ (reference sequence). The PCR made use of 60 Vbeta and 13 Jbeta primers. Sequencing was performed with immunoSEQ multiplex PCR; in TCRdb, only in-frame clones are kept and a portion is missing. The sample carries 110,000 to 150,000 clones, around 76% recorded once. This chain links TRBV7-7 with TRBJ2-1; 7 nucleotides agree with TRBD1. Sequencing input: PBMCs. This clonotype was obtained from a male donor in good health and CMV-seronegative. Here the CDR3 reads CASSSGQVNEQFF. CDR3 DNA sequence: TGTGCTAGCAGCTCAGGACAGGTCAATGAGCAGTTCTTC. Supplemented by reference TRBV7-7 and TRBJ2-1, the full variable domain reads GAGVSQSPRYKVTKRGQDVTLRCDPISSHATLYWYQQALGQGPEFLTYFNYEAQPDKSGLPSDRFSAERPEGSISTLTIQRTEQRDSAMYRCASSSGQVNEQFFGPGTRLTVL.